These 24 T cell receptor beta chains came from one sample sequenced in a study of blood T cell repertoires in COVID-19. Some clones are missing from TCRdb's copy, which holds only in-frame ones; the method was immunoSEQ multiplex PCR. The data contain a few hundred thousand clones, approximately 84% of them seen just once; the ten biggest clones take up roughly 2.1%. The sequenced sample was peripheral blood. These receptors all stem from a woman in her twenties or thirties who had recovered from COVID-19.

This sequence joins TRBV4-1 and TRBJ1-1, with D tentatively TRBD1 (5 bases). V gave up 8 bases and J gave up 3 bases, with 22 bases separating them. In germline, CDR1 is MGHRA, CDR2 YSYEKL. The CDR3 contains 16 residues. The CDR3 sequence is CASSMTAEPRYTEAFF. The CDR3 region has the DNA TGCGCCAGCTCCATGACAGCCGAGCCCAGATACACTGAAGCTTTCTTT.

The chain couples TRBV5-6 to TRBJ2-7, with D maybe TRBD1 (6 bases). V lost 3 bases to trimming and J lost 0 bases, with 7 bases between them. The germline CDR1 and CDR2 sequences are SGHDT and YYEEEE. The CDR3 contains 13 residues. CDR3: CASSSDSSYEQYF. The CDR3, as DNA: TGTGCCAGCAGCTCGGACAGCTCCTACGAGCAGTACTTC.

The chain's CDR3 is CASSPSGADSNQPQHF. The CDR3 nucleotides are TGCGCCAGCAGCCCCTCAGGGGCCGATAGCAATCAGCCCCAGCATTTT. The gene calls are TRBV4-3 and TRBJ1-5, with a weak D call TRBD1 (6 bases). V lost 4 bases and J lost 0, with 13 bases in between. The CDR3 covers 16 residues. The germline CDR1 and CDR2 sequences are LGHNA and YSLEER.

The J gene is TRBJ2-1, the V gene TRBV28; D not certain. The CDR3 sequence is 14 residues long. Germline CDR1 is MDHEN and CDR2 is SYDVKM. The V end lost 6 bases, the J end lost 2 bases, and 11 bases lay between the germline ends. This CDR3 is CASSSVTTYNEQFF. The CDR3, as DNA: TGTGCCAGCAGCTCAGTTACAACCTACAATGAGCAGTTCTTC.

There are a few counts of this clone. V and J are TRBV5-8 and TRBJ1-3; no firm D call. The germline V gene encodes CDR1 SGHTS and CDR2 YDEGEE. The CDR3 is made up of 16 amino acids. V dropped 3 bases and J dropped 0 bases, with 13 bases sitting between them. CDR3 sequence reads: CASSYNVRSSGNTIYF. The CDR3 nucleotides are TGTGCCAGCAGCTACAACGTCCGAAGCTCTGGAAACACCATATATTTT. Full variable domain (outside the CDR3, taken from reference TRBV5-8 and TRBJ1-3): EAGVTQSPTHLIKTRGQQATLRCSPISGHTSVYWYQQALGLGLQFLLWYDEGEERNRGNFPPRFSGRQFPNYSSELNVNALELEDSALYLCASSYNVRSSGNTIYFGEGSWLTVV.

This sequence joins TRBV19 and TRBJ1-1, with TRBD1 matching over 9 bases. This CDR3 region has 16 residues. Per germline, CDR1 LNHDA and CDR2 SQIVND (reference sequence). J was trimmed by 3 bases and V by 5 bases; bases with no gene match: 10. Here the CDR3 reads CASSFRDREVYTEAFF. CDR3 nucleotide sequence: TGTGCCAGTAGTTTCCGGGACAGGGAGGTTTACACTGAAGCTTTCTTT.

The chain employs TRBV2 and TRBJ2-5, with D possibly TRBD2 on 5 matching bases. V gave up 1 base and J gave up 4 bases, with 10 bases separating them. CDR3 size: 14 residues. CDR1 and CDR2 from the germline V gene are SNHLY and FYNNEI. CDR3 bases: TGTGCCAGCAGTGAAGGGGCCGGGGTAGAGACCCAGTACTTC. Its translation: CASSEGAGVETQYF. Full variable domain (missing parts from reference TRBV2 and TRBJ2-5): EPEVTQTPSHQVTQMGQEVILRCVPISNHLYFYWYRQILGQKVEFLVSFYNNEISEKSEIFDDQFSVERPDGSNFTLKIRSTKLEDSAMYFCASSEGAGVETQYFGPGTRLLVL.

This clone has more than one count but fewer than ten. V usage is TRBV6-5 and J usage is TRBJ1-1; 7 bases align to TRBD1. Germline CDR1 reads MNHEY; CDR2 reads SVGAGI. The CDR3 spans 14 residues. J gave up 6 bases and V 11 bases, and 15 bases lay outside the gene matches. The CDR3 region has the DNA TGTGCCGCCACTCGCTCAGGGGGTAGGGCTGAAGCTTTCTTT. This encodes CAATRSGGRAEAFF.

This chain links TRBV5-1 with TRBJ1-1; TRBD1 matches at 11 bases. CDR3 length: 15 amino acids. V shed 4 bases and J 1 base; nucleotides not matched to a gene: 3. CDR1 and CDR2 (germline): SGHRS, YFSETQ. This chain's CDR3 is CASSMGQGGNTEAFF. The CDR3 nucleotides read TGCGCCAGCAGCATGGGACAGGGGGGGAACACTGAAGCTTTCTTT.

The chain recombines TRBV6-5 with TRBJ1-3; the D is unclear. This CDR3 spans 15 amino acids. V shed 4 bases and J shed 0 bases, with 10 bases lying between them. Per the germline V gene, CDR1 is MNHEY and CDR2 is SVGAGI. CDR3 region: CASSLSISSGNTIYF. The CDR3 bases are TGTGCCAGCAGTTTATCAATTAGCTCTGGAAACACCATATATTTT.

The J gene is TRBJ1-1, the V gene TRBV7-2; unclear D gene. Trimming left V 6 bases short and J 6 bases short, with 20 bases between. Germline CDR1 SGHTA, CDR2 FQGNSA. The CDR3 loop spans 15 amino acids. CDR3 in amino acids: CASRERAGNFPEAFF. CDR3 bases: TGTGCCAGCAGGGAGAGGGCGGGGAATTTCCCTGAAGCTTTCTTT.

The CDR3: CARGAGDPLDTQYF. Here the CDR3 DNA reads TGTGCCAGGGGTGCAGGGGATCCGTTGGATACGCAGTATTTT. The chain has TRBV7-9 and TRBJ2-3, with D possibly matching TRBD1 (6 bases). This CDR3 contains 14 residues. The V end was cut by 9 bases, the J end by 6 bases, with 19 bases between. The germline CDR1 and CDR2 sequences are SEHNR and FQNEAQ (reference sequence).

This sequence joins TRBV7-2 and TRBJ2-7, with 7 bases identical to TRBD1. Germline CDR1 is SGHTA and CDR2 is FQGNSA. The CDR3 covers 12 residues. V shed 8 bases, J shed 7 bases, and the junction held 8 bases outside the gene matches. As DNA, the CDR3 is TGTGCCAGCTCAGACCCAGGGGGAGAGCAGTACTTC. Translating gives CASSDPGGEQYF. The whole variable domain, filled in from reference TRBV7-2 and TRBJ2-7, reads GAGVSQSPSNKVTEKGKDVELRCDPISGHTALYWYRQSLGQGLEFLIYFQGNSAPDKSGLPSDRFSAERTGGSVSTLTIQRTQQEDSAVYLCASSDPGGEQYFGPGTRLTVT.

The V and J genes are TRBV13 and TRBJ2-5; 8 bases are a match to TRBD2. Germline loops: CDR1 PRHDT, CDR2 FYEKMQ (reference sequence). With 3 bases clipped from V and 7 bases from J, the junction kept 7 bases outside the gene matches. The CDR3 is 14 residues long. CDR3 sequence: CASSFTSGGGTQYF. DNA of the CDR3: TGTGCCAGCAGCTTTACTAGCGGAGGGGGGACCCAGTACTTC.

The CDR3 reads CASSQDSPTNEKLFF. Written as DNA, the CDR3 is TGCGCCAGCAGCCAAGACAGTCCAACTAATGAAAAACTGTTTTTT. This chain uses TRBV4-1 with TRBJ1-4, with D unresolved. There are 15 residues in the CDR3. The germline V gene has CDR1 MGHRA and CDR2 YSYEKL. Trimming pared 0 bases from V and 0 bases from J, leaving 5 bases between.

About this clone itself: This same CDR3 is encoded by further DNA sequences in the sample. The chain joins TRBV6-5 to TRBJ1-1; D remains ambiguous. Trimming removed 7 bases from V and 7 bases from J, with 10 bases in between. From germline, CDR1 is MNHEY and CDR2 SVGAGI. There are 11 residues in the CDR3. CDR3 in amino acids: CASTRGFEAFF. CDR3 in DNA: TGTGCCAGCACCCGAGGATTTGAAGCTTTCTTT.

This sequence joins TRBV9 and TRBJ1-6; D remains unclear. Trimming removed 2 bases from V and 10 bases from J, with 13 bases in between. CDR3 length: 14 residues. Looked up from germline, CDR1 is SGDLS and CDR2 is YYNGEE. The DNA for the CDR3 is TGTGCCAGCAGCGTTACAGATGTGATGTCACCCCTCCACTTT. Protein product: CASSVTDVMSPLHF.

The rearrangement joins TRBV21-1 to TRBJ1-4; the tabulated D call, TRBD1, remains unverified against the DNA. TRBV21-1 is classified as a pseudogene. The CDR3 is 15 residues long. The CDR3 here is CASTHRDPQIEKLFF. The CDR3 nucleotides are TGTGCCAGCACGCACAGGGATCCTCAAATAGAAAAACTGTTTTTT.

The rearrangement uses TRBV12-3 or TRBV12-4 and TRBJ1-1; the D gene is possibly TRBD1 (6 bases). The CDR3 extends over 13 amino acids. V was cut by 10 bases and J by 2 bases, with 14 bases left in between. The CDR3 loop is CAILRGLNTEAFF. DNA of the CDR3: TGTGCCATACTCAGGGGTCTTAACACTGAAGCTTTCTTT.

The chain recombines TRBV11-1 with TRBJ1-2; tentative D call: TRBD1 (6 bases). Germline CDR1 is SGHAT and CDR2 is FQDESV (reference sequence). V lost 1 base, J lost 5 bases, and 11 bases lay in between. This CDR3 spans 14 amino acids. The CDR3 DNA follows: TGTGCCAGCAGCTTAGATGGCAGGGGATATGGCTACACCTTC. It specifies CASSLDGRGYGYTF.

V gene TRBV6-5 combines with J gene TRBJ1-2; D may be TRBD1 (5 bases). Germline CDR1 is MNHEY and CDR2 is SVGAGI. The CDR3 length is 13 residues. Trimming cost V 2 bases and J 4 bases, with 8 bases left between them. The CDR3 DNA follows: TGTGCCAGCAGTTACACAGGAGCCTATGGCTACACCTTC. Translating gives CASSYTGAYGYTF.

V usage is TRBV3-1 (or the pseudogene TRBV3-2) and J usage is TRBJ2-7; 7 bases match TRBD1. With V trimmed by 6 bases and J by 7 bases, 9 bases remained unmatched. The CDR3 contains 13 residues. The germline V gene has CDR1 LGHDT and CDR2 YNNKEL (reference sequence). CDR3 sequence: CASRVQGTEEQYF. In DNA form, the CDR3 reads TGTGCCAGCAGAGTACAGGGGACCGAGGAGCAGTACTTC.

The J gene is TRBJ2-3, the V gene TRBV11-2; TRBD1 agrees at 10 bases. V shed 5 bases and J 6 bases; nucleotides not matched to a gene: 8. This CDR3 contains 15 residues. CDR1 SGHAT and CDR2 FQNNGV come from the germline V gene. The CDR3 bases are TGTGCCAGCAGCCCGGGACAGGGGAGAATGGATACGCAGTATTTT. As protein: CASSPGQGRMDTQYF.

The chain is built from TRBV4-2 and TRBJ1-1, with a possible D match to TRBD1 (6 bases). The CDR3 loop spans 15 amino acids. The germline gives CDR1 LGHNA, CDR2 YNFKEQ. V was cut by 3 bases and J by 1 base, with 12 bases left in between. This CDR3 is CASSHPDRQNTEAFF. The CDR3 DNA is TGTGCCAGCAGCCACCCAGACAGGCAGAACACTGAAGCTTTCTTT.